Sequencing of this TCR beta chain was carried out in a study of T cells in Graves' hyperthyroidism and ophthalmopathy. Findings of the study overall: Expanded thyroid clonotypes (above 0.001) were mostly also found in blood.

The source material, RNA transcripts, was used to amplify TCR beta CDR3 regions. The HTBI primer set drove a first-round RT-PCR of the TCR CDR3. One entry per CDR3 protein, called by TCRdb with MiXCR from the multiplex PCR reads. The sample carries 350,000 to 500,000 distinct CDR3 sequences, roughly 15% recorded once. This clonotype was counted ten times or more. Its target is not known. The CDR3 sequence is 16 residues long. Germline V gene data show CDR1 as MNHEY and CDR2 as SMNVEV (reference sequence). The V gene end was trimmed by 3 bases and the J gene end by 4 bases; junction bases not matched to a gene: 10. Recently diagnosed hyperthyroidism of less than 2 months' duration affected patients aged 18 to 65. Those patients with uncontrolled infection, other autoimmune disease, pregnancy or lactation were excluded.

The sequencing input was blood. The source of this sequence is a woman younger than 35 with Graves' hyperthyroidism. This chain links TRBV27 with TRBJ2-5, with 8 bases lining up with TRBD2. CDR3 bases: TGTGCCAGCAGTTTCGGTGCGGGAGGTCTGGGAGAGACCCAGTACTTC. This gives the protein CASSFGAGGLGETQYF.